What follows are 26 T cell receptor beta chains derived from one specimen sequenced in a study of regulatory T cells in long-lasting Graves disease. Time point in this sample: persistent/refractory GD, antithyroid drugs over 5 years with positive TRAb. PBMC-extracted RNA yielded the TCR library. Libraries of TCR beta came from iRepertoire HTBI primers plus Arm-PCR of CDR3 regions. A single record per CDR3 protein comes from TCRdb applying MiXCR to the multiplex PCR reads. The table shows about 310,000 distinct CDR3 sequences, with roughly a fifth occurring only once. The starting material was peripheral blood mononuclear cells (PBMCs), obtained when the disease was refractory, from a patient treated with antithyroid drugs. These receptors were collected from a female donor with Graves disease.

This clonotype was seen only a few times. This chain joins TRBV12-3 or TRBV12-4 and TRBJ2-2; 7 bases match TRBD2. V trimming: 5 bases; J trimming: 1 base; junction bases outside the gene matches: 7. The CDR3 contains 16 residues. CDR3 residues: CASSPPTSLNTGELFF. The CDR3 DNA reads TGTGCCAGCAGTCCCCCGACTAGCTTGAACACCGGGGAGCTGTTTTTT.

This clonotype was counted many times. J is TRBJ2-2 and V is TRBV3-1, with TRBD1 matching 9 bases. Germline CDR1 reads LGHDT; CDR2 reads YNNKEL (reference sequence). The CDR3 contains 14 residues. V shed 6 bases and J 2 bases; nucleotides not matched to a gene: 1. The CDR3 reads CASRDRGNTGELFF. In nucleotides, the CDR3 is TGTGCCAGCAGGGACAGGGGTAACACCGGGGAGCTGTTTTTT.

This clonotype was counted many times. The chain has TRBV7-9 and TRBJ2-7, with TRBD2 matching 7 bases. The length of the CDR3 is 16 residues. The J segment lost 3 bases and the V segment lost 5 bases, leaving 13 bases of the junction unmatched. Germline CDR1 and CDR2: SEHNR and FQNEAQ (reference sequence). The CDR3 spells CASSPVYGTNFYEQYF. CDR3 nucleotide sequence: TGTGCCAGCAGCCCAGTATATGGGACTAACTTCTACGAGCAGTACTTC.

The CDR3 nucleotides are TGTGCCTGGAGTCCCAGGGTCGAGCAGTACTTC. Protein: CAWSPRVEQYF. This sequence joins TRBV30 and TRBJ2-7; maybe TRBD1 (5 bases). The germline V gene has CDR1 GTSNPN and CDR2 SVGIG (reference sequence). This CDR3 comprises 11 residues. Trimming cost V 2 bases and J 6 bases, with 8 bases left between them.

This clonotype has just a few counts. The chain couples TRBV18 to TRBJ2-7; 7 bases match TRBD2. The V gene's germline CDR1 is KGHSH and CDR2 LQKENI. The CDR3 has 14 amino acids. J was trimmed by 5 bases and V by 2 bases; bases with no gene match: 6. The CDR3 protein is CASSPSGGRDEQYF. Here the CDR3 DNA reads TGTGCCAGCTCACCATCCGGCGGGAGAGACGAGCAGTACTTC.

This clonotype showed up just a few times. The genes are TRBV3-1 and TRBJ1-2; D gene ambiguous. CDR1 is LGHDT and CDR2 is YNNKEL in the germline V gene (reference sequence). This CDR3 has 14 residues. With 4 bases removed from V and 4 bases from J, the gap between germline ends came to 13 bases. The CDR3 nucleotides are TGTGCCAGCAGCCCCGGACGGGGAACCTATGGCTACACCTTC. Translation: CASSPGRGTYGYTF.

There are many counts of this clonotype. The chain couples TRBV15 to TRBJ2-7; D is ambiguous. V was trimmed by 4 bases and J by 2 bases, leaving 9 bases between them. Germline lookup yields CDR1 LNHNV and CDR2 YYDKDF (reference sequence). This CDR3 region has 13 residues. The CDR3 coding sequence is TGTGCCACCAGCATAGGTAAAACCTACGAGCAGTACTTC. This sequence encodes CATSIGKTYEQYF. Using reference TRBV15 and TRBJ2-7 for the parts outside the CDR3, the full variable domain is DAMVIQNPRYQVTQFGKPVTLSCSQTLNHNVMYWYQQKSSQAPKLLFHYYDKDFNNEADTPDNFQSRRPNTSFCFLDIRSPGLGDTAMYLCATSIGKTYEQYFGPGTRLTVT.

This clonotype was counted between two and nine times. V usage is TRBV28 and J usage is TRBJ1-1; tentatively, D is TRBD1 (6 bases). V shed 6 bases and J shed 4 bases, with 15 bases lying between them. Germline V gene lookup returns CDR1 MDHEN and CDR2 SYDVKM. This CDR3 has 14 residues. The CDR3 loop is CASSYVRGGTEAFF. CDR3 DNA: TGTGCCAGCAGCTACGTCAGAGGGGGCACTGAAGCTTTCTTT.

The V gene is TRBV7-6, the J gene TRBJ2-2, with 8 positions matching TRBD2. Germline V gene lookup returns CDR1 SGHVS and CDR2 FNYEAQ. This CDR3 is built from 15 residues. CDR3 sequence reads: CAIGGGRINTGELFF. The CDR3 bases are TGTGCAATAGGTGGCGGGAGGATTAACACCGGGGAGCTGTTTTTT. Variable domain in full (rest from reference TRBV7-6 and TRBJ2-2): GAGVSQSPRYKVTKRGQDVALRCDPISGHVSLYWYRQALGQGPEFLTYFNYEAQQDKSGLPNDRFSAERPEGSISTLTIQRTEQRDSAMYRCAIGGGRINTGELFFGEGSRLTVL.

This clonotype was detected a few times. The rearrangement links TRBV30 to TRBJ2-7, with D possibly being TRBD1 (6 bases). CDR1 GTSNPN and CDR2 SVGIG come from the germline V gene (reference sequence). The length of the CDR3 is 13 residues. With 2 bases removed from V and 6 bases from J, the gap between germline ends came to 14 bases. CDR3 nucleotides: TGTGCCTGGAGTAAGGGAGACAGGACCGAGCAGTACTTC. It codes for CAWSKGDRTEQYF. Variable domain in full (rest from reference TRBV30 and TRBJ2-7): SQTIHQWPATLVQPVGSPLSLECTVEGTSNPNLYWYRQAAGRGLQLLFYSVGIGQISSEVPQNLSASRPQDRQFILSSKKLLLSDSGFYLCAWSKGDRTEQYFGPGTRLTVT.

In this sample, this clonotype turned up many times. The chain links TRBV19 to TRBJ2-7; D gene unclear. From germline, CDR1 is LNHDA and CDR2 SQIVND (reference sequence). V was clipped by 6 bases and J by 5 bases, with 14 bases between them. The CDR3 spans 13 residues. The CDR3 is CASSSPYEDEQYF. The CDR3 bases are TGTGCCAGTAGCAGTCCCTACGAGGACGAGCAGTACTTC.

This clonotype is a singleton in its sample. The chain carries TRBV6-2 or TRBV6-3 and TRBJ1-5; D is perhaps TRBD1 (5 bases). Germline V gives CDR1 MNHEY, CDR2 SVGEGT. V lost 11 bases to trimming and J lost 0 bases, with 11 bases between them. CDR3 length equals 13 residues. As DNA, the CDR3 is TGTGCCGCGGGGCGGTATAGCAATCAGCCCCAGCATTTT. It encodes CAAGRYSNQPQHF.

In regard to this clonotype: A read error is possible here, since a much larger clone lies one base away. The rearrangement links TRBV11-2 to TRBJ1-1; D uncertain. V gave up 5 bases and J gave up 6 bases, with 16 bases separating them. This CDR3 comprises 14 residues. Germline V CDR1 and CDR2: SGHAT, FQNNGV. In DNA, the CDR3 is TGTGCCAGCAGCCGGGAGGAGGGATGGGCTGAAGCTTTCTTT. Its protein is CASSREEGWAEAFF.

The rearrangement uses TRBV30 and TRBJ1-2, with D possibly being TRBD1 (6 bases). Germline V gene sequence: CDR1 GTSNPN, CDR2 SVGIG (reference sequence). This CDR3 has 13 residues. V dropped 2 bases and J dropped 3 bases, with 10 bases sitting between them. The CDR3 DNA follows: TGTGCCTGGAGTTCTCAGGGGTACTATGGCTACACCTTC. This codes for CAWSSQGYYGYTF.

This clonotype has a handful of counts. The chain uses TRBV6-2 or TRBV6-3 and TRBJ2-1, with D possibly TRBD1 on 6 matching bases. Germline CDR1 and CDR2: MNHEY and SVGEGT. V was shortened by 10 bases and J by 1 base, with 26 bases between the two germline ends. The CDR3 runs 18 residues. This chain's CDR3 is CATVPGQLAGSSYNEQFF. The CDR3 region has the DNA TGTGCCACAGTACCGGGACAATTAGCAGGATCTTCCTACAATGAGCAGTTCTTC.

The rearrangement joins TRBV5-1 to TRBJ1-1, with 7 bases lining up with TRBD1. CDR1 is SGHRS, CDR2 YFSETQ, per germline. With V trimmed by 1 base and J by 7 bases, 7 bases remained unmatched. The CDR3 consists of 14 residues. CDR3 nucleotides: TGCGCCAGCAGCTTGAGACAGGGCGCGGATGAAGCTTTCTTT. Its translation: CASSLRQGADEAFF. The whole variable domain, filled in from reference TRBV5-1 and TRBJ1-1, reads KAGVTQTPRYLIKTRGQQVTLSCSPISGHRSVSWYQQTPGQGLQFLFEYFSETQRNKGNFPGRFSGRQFSNSRSEMNVSTLELGDSALYLCASSLRQGADEAFFGQGTRLTVV.

The chain has TRBV12-5 and TRBJ2-2; D is unclear. The germline CDR1 and CDR2 sequences are LGHNT and FRNRAP. This CDR3 has 12 residues. Trimming left V 1 base short and J 7 bases short, with 4 bases between. CDR3 sequence reads: CASGLAGGELFF. The CDR3 nucleotides are TGTGCTAGTGGTTTGGCGGGCGGGGAGCTGTTTTTT.

This clonotype was seen repeatedly, ten times or more. Germline is not matched at one junction end, which may reflect a read error. This rearrangement joins TRBV20-1 to TRBJ1-5; D gene uncertain. CDR1 DFQATT and CDR2 SNEGSKA come from the germline V gene (reference sequence). The CDR3 runs to 13 residues. The CDR3 coding sequence is TGCAGCGCTAGGGAGTATAGCAATCAGCCCCAGCATTTT. Translating gives CSAREYSNQPQHF.

This clonotype was counted ten times or more. The rearrangement joins TRBV11-2 to TRBJ2-5; D is perhaps TRBD2 (6 bases). Germline CDR1 reads SGHAT; CDR2 reads FQNNGV. The CDR3 has 13 residues. V was clipped by 1 base and J by 7 bases, with 10 bases between them. This CDR3 reads CASSLAGERTQYF. The CDR3 DNA reads TGTGCCAGCAGCTTAGCGGGGGAACGGACCCAGTACTTC.

This clonotype was seen a few times. Because the CDR3's place on the DNA is in doubt, the DNA is left out and the CDR3 is given as listed by TCRdb. The gene calls are TRBV11-2 and TRBJ2-2; the DNA was not used to check the table's D call, TRBD1. The CDR3 extends over 17 residues, inclusive of both ends. Germline loops: CDR1 SGHAT, CDR2 FQNNGV. The chain's CDR3 is CASSWGYGTINTGELSF.

Comments on this clonotype: The junction and the germline gene differ at one end; a read error may be behind it. Here the CDR3 DNA reads TGCAGCATCACGCAGAACACTGGAGCTTTCTTT. The encoded protein is CSITQNTGAFF. J is TRBJ1-1 and V is TRBV29-1, with unresolved D. CDR3 length: 11 residues. Germline V gene data show CDR1 as SQVTM and CDR2 as ANQGSEA.

This clonotype was seen more than once but under ten times. The chain employs TRBV18 and TRBJ2-7, with D uncertain. The CDR3 extends over 13 amino acids. Germline CDR1 reads KGHSH; CDR2 reads LQKENI. V dropped 2 bases and J dropped 5 bases, with 10 bases sitting between them. The CDR3 DNA sequence: TGTGCCAGCTCACCAGGGTTTGCGGACGAGCAGTACTTC. Its protein is CASSPGFADEQYF.

This clonotype was found many times. The rearrangement uses TRBV20-1 and TRBJ2-7; D gene unclear. V gave up 5 bases and J gave up 4 bases, with 15 bases separating them. CDR1 and CDR2 from the germline V gene are DFQATT and SNEGSKA (reference sequence). The CDR3 has 13 amino acids. This chain's CDR3 is CSALSVYPYEQYF. CDR3 DNA: TGCAGTGCTCTCAGCGTGTACCCTTACGAGCAGTACTTC.

This clonotype was seen many times. The chain links TRBV7-2 to TRBJ1-1, with a possible D match to TRBD1 (6 bases). The germline gives CDR1 SGHTA, CDR2 FQGNSA. This CDR3 comprises 14 residues. Trimming removed 6 bases from V and 2 bases from J, with 13 bases in between. CDR3 residues: CASRLQDSNTEAFF. The CDR3 bases are TGTGCCAGCAGGTTACAGGACAGCAACACTGAAGCTTTCTTT.

The rearrangement uses TRBV7-2 and TRBJ1-5; TRBD1 is a possible D gene (5 bases). Germline V gene sequence: CDR1 SGHTA, CDR2 FQGNSA. CDR3 size: 15 residues. The germline V and J ends were trimmed by 5 bases and 2 bases, with 13 bases remaining between them. CDR3 amino acids: CASSPPRVGNQPQHF. In DNA, the CDR3 is TGTGCCAGCAGCCCTCCCAGGGTGGGCAATCAGCCCCAGCATTTT.

Points on this clonotype: One junction end does not reproduce the germline sequence, and a read error may be involved. The chain combines TRBV20-1 with TRBJ1-5; D uncertain. This CDR3 has 14 amino acids. CDR1 is DFQATT, CDR2 SNEGSKA, per germline (reference sequence). The CDR3 DNA reads TGCAGTGCGAACGTTCCCGGGAGCATTCAGCCCCAGCATTTT. Residues: CSANVPGSIQPQHF.